This T cell receptor (beta chain) was profiled in a study of shared clonotypes between healthy human individuals (dated by TCRdb to the early 2020s). As for the study more broadly: The cohort included a few men and a couple of women between 18 and 49 years of age. Leukapheresis yielded between about 0.9 and 10 billion PBMCs per donor. For each donor, three plates each were used for CD4 naive and CD4 memory, two plates were used for CD8 naive, and one plate was used for CD8 memory. Different laboratories and diverse techniques were used to prepare libraries and sequence TCR repertoires, to increase sequencing depth and limit assay-specific biases. The study deeply sequenced blood TCR repertoires of about 5 healthy adults to estimate repertoire size and the extent of clonotype sharing between individuals. Overall results and qualifications from the work: Pairwise subsampling indicated that sequencing depth was expected to affect the degree of clonotype sharing among donors. About 4.5% of naive CD4, 3.5% of naive CD8, 2.3% of memory CD4, and 0.4% of memory CD8 clonotypes were shared across a few donors. Because the study included only a small number of donors, the genetic and exposure-history diversity represented was limited. Compared with non-shared clonotypes, the clonotypes found in all four sorted-subset donors had higher generation probabilities. Sampling was restricted to blood, and TCR repertoires in tissue are likely to differ from TCR repertoires in blood. Naive subsets generally had larger estimated clonotype richness than memory subsets. Incomplete sequencing was indicated by rarefaction of sorted-subset datasets, despite the large sequencing depth.

Healthy HIV-negative adults with no recently reported acute infections or vaccinations were included as donors. Only Caucasian adults living in Nashville, Tennessee, USA were represented among the donors. CD4+ T cells were enriched by magnetic negative selection, after which naive cells were positively selected on CD45RA and the negative fraction was taken as the memory subset. After blood collection by leukapheresis, PBMCs were isolated using Ficoll-Histopaque density gradient centrifugation and then cryopreserved in the vapor phase of liquid nitrogen. Analytical flow cytometry was used to check the purity and quantity of every magnetically sorted T cell population. Genomic DNA was isolated from every sorted fraction and measured by UV absorbance on a Nanodrop 2000c. TCR CDR3 regions were amplified from genomic DNA by multiplex PCR using the deep immunoSEQ assay. Extracted genomic DNA from each cell subset was distributed evenly across all wells of several immunoSEQ 96-well plates, and each plate was treated as a replicate. For sorted subsets, each replicate PCR was loaded with about 0.2 ug genomic DNA, equivalent to 30,000 or so T cell genomes. Purified libraries were measured with a Qubit 3.0 fluorometer, size-checked on a Bioanalyzer 2100, and measured again with the KAPA Library Quantification kit. Every immunoSEQ 96-well plate was sequenced on a dedicated single-read 150-cycle Illumina NextSeq 550 flow cell. The study's own analysis went as follows. Because only junctional sequences without quality scores were contained in the immunoSEQ output, filtering matching that applied to full-length reads could not be performed. Sequences were annotated with PyIR, a Python wrapper for IgBLAST v1.9, and V/J genes and CDR3 were assigned using IMGT germline references. Reads with weak V/J assignments (E-value above 1e-6), missing CDR3, stop codons, out-of-frame junctions, or ambiguous translated residues were removed. V3J clonotypes were defined as sequences sharing the same inferred V gene, J gene, and CDR3 amino acid sequence. To compute the percentage overlap between repertoires, the number of shared unique clonotypes was divided by the size of the smaller repertoire. Repertoire richness was assessed with RTK rarefaction, the Chao1 estimator, and Recon v2.1 estimates of unobserved clonotypes. For all TCRbeta clonotypes obtained by the gDNA method from several donors, generation probabilities were computed with OLGA. What TCRdb holds here is the immuneACCESS table cut down to in-frame rearrangements. Part of the clones is not present; checked against another copy, under half of the missing clones reflect an unresolved V gene, and the others are unexplained. V and J calls and clone size are as listed in that table; D and trimming were resolved from the DNA. This sample comprises about 2.3 million clones, 85% to 95% of them detected only once. Jointly, the top ten make up around 0.35% of the sample.

In the case of this clone: Which antigen it targets is not known. Base qualities are not at hand, and no much larger clone is one base apart.

This clonotype was sampled from a man aged 18 to 29 in good health. Some clones in this sample may be carry-over from other donors' samples. Sequenced material: naive CD4+ T cells from PBMCs. The cell subset or site label on this specimen signifies: CD45RA+ positively selected.

The CDR3 here reads CASSSAGMNTEAFF. The DNA reads TGTGCCAGCAGTTCAGCAGGAATGAACACTGAAGCTTTCTTT. This receptor chain uses TRBV6-5 and TRBJ1-1; no D gene call is confident. There are 14 amino acids in the CDR3, from cysteine to phenylalanine inclusive. The entry retains the CDR3 DNA only, 42 bases that are in frame from base 1. The germline ends are 9 bases apart after V is trimmed by 4 bases and J by 0 bases. Sequences MNHEY (CDR1) and SVGAGI (CDR2) are obtained from the germline V gene.